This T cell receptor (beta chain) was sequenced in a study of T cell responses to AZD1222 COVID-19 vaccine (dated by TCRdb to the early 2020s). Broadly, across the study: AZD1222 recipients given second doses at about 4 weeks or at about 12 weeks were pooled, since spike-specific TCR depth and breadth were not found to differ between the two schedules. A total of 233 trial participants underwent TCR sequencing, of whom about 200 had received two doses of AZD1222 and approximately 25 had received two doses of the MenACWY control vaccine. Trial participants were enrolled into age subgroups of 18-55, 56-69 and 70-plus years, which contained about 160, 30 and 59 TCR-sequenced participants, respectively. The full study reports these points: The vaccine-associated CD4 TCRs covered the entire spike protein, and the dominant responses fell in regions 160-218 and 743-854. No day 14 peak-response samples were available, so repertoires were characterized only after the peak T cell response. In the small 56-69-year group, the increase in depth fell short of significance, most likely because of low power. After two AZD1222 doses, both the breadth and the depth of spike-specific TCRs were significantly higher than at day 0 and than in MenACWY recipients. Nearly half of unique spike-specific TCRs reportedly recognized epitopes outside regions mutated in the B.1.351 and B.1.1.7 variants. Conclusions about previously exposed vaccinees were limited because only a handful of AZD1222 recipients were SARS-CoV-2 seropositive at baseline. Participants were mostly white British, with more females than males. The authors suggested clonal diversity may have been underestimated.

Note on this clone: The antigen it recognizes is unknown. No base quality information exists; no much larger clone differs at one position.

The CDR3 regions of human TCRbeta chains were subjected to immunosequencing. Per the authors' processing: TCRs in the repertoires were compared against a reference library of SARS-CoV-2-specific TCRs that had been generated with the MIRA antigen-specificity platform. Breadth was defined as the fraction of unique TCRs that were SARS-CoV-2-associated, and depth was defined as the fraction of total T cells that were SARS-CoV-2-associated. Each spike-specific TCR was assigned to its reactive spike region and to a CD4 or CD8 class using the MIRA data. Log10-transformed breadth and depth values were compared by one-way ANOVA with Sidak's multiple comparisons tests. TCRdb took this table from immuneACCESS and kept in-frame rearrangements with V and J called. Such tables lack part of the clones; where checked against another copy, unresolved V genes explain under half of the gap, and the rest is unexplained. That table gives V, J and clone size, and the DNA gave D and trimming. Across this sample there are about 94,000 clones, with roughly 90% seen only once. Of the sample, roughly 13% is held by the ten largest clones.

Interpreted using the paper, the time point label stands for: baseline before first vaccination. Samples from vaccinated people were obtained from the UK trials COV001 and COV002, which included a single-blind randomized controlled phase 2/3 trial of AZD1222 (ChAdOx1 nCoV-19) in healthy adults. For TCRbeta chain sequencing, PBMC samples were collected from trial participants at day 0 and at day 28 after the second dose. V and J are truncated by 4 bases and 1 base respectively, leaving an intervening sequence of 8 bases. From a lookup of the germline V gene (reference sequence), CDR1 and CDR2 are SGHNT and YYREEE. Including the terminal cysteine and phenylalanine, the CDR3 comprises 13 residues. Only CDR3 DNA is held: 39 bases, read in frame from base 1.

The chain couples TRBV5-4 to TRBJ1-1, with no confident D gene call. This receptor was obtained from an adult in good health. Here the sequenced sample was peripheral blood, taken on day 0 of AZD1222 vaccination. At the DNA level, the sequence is TGTGCCAGCAGCCGACCCGGGAACACTGAAGCTTTCTTT. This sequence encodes CASSRPGNTEAFF.